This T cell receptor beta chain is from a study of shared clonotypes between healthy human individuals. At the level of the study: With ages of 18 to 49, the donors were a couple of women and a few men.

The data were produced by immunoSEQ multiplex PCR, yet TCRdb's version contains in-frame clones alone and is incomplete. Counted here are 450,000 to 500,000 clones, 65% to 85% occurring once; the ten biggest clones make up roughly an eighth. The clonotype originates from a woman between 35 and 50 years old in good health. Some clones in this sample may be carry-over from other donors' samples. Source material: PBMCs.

The CDR3 protein is CAWSPDRYSNQPQHF. CDR3 sequence (DNA): TGTGCCTGGAGTCCCGACCGGTATAGCAATCAGCCCCAGCATTTT. V gene TRBV30 combines with J gene TRBJ1-5, with D unresolved. CDR1 GTSNPN and CDR2 SVGIG come from the germline V gene (reference sequence). The CDR3 contains 15 residues. Trimming stripped 2 bases from V and 0 bases from J, with 11 bases between.